This is a list of T cell receptor beta chains from one sample in a study of shared clonotypes between healthy human individuals. Some clones are missing from TCRdb's copy, which holds only in-frame ones; the method was immunoSEQ multiplex PCR. In the table there are about 1.5 million clones, 95% to 99% of which are singletons. The sequencing sample was made of naive CD4+ T cells sorted from blood. Source of these receptors: a man aged 25-45 years in good health. CDR3s leave out the opening cysteine and the closing phenylalanine or tryptophan. D genes are given only for firm matches. Rows may omit the clone size; those that give it use once, few, many or a size class.

clone size	D gene	V gene	J gene	CDR3 protein
NA	TRBD2	TRBV4-3	TRBJ2-2	ASSRTSGSVGELF
NA	NA	TRBV9	TRBJ2-1	ASSDRGGSYNEQF
NA	NA	TRBV7-6	TRBJ2-1	ASSLEVATGVRNEQF
NA	NA	TRBV7-9	TRBJ2-3	ASSQKSTDTQY
NA	TRBD1	TRBV2	TRBJ1-2	ASNGRDRPSTYGYT
NA	NA	TRBV30	TRBJ1-3	AWSGGAPGNTIY
once	TRBD1	TRBV6-5	TRBJ1-3	ASSWGQATSGNTIY
NA	TRBD2	TRBV29-1	TRBJ2-1	SVEIIGTSGSRYNEQF
NA	NA	TRBV19	TRBJ1-2	ASSEMEYYGYT
NA	NA	TRBV28	TRBJ2-6	ASSLPLRGRAGANVLT
NA	TRBD1	TRBV7-2	TRBJ2-7	ASRGQGLYEQY
NA	NA	TRBV5-1	TRBJ1-1	ASTIGAVNTEAF
NA	NA	TRBV29-1	TRBJ1-5	SVVSQGEGQPQH
NA	TRBD1	TRBV6-6	TRBJ1-2	ASSDRQGVIYGYT
NA	NA	TRBV25-1	TRBJ1-1	ASSDVPNTEAF
NA	NA	TRBV5-4	TRBJ2-3	ASSLGTALRDTQY
NA	NA	TRBV6-5	TRBJ1-1	ASSYPGAGPNTEAF
NA	TRBD1	TRBV7-6	TRBJ1-5	ASSVRTGGQPQH
NA	NA	TRBV5-6	TRBJ1-4	ASSPGTDQGKLF
NA	NA	TRBV5-4	TRBJ2-5	ASSLAGTQETQY
NA	NA	TRBV6-1	TRBJ2-7	ASSATTVPNYEQY
NA	NA	TRBV19	TRBJ2-7	ASSIEETYEQY
NA	NA	TRBV18	TRBJ2-7	ASSPPDGVTSYEQY
NA	NA	TRBV18	TRBJ2-1	ASSPGEGNNEQF
NA	TRBD2	TRBV18	TRBJ2-7	ASSPLPSSGSYEQY
NA	NA	TRBV7-2	TRBJ2-1	ASSLVVAKDEQF
once	NA	TRBV5-4	TRBJ2-7	ASSPTGTTAYEQY
NA	NA	TRBV29-1	TRBJ2-3	SVEGGRGTDTQY
NA	TRBD2	TRBV18	TRBJ2-1	ASHPWTSGSIGYNEQF
NA	NA	TRBV9	TRBJ2-1	ASSVALGSSIYNEQF
NA	NA	TRBV29-1	TRBJ2-5	SVKGTTQY
NA	NA	TRBV2	TRBJ2-7	ASSEQGTDYEQY
NA	NA	TRBV5-6	TRBJ2-6	ASSLRISGANVLT
NA	NA	TRBV5-1	TRBJ2-6	ASSYRSGESSGANVLT
NA	NA	TRBV11-2	TRBJ1-1	ASSLRSNTEAF
NA	TRBD1	TRBV2	TRBJ2-5	ASSVTGTVETQY